These 27 T cell receptor beta chains originate from one sample sequenced in a study of metastatic and nonmetastatic thyroid tumors. TCRdb re-called clones from the PCR reads using MiXCR. The table records some 30,000 clones, around 30% of them present only once. Each patient went into thyroid surgery without having received any treatment. Specimen: blood. The source of these receptors is a female donor with papillary thyroid cancer or a benign thyroid nodule (not recorded which). Some clones in this sample may be carry-over from other donors' samples.

This clone was counted at least ten times. V usage is TRBV12-5 and J usage is TRBJ1-1; D may be TRBD1 (5 bases). The germline V gene has CDR1 LGHNT and CDR2 FRNRAP. CDR3 size: 18 residues. V was shortened by 6 bases and J by 0 bases, with 23 bases between the two germline ends. In DNA form, the CDR3 reads TGTGCTAGTGGCCTTCTCGCTAAGTACGGGGACGTGAACACTGAAGCTTTCTTT. Translation gives CASGLLAKYGDVNTEAFF.

This chain joins TRBV12-3 or TRBV12-4 and TRBJ2-1; D gene uncertain. V gave up 7 bases and J gave up 0 bases, with 13 bases separating them. This CDR3 spans 15 amino acids. This CDR3 reads CASTMTVSSYNEQFF. CDR3 sequence (DNA): TGTGCCAGCACCATGACGGTCAGCTCCTACAATGAGCAGTTCTTC.

This clone was found a few times. The chain joins TRBV6-1 to TRBJ2-7; a possible D gene is TRBD1 (6 bases). Trimming took off 5 bases at V and 4 bases at J, with 12 bases between the two ends. Per germline, CDR1 MNHNS and CDR2 SASEGT. The CDR3 extends over 13 amino acids. The CDR3 DNA sequence: TGTGCCAGCAGTACCCGGGACACATACGAGCAGTACTTC. Amino acid sequence: CASSTRDTYEQYF.

The sample holds many counts of this clone. The chain has TRBV12-3 or TRBV12-4 and TRBJ2-2; TRBD1 aligns across 8 bases. This CDR3 region has 16 residues. V gave up 5 bases and J gave up 1 base; unmatched junction bases: 6. CDR3 protein: CASSPTGGRNTGELFF. As DNA, the CDR3 is TGTGCCAGCAGTCCCACAGGGGGTAGGAACACCGGGGAGCTGTTTTTT.

In its sample, this clone was seen many times. The DNA for the CDR3 is TGTGCCAGCAGCTTGGGTGTGTCTGAAGCTTTCTTT. It encodes CASSLGVSEAFF. The chain links TRBV7-9 to TRBJ1-1; D unclear. The CDR3 extends over 12 amino acids. Germline V CDR1 and CDR2: SEHNR, FQNEAQ (reference sequence). V lost 3 bases and J lost 6, with 8 bases in between.

The chain employs TRBV25-1 and TRBJ2-5; TRBD2 agrees at 10 bases. Unmatched junction bases numbered 0, after V lost 2 bases and J lost 3 bases. Germline V gives CDR1 MGHDK, CDR2 SYGVNS. There are 14 residues in the CDR3. CDR3 protein: CASSELAGEETQYF. The CDR3 coding sequence is TGTGCCAGCAGTGAACTAGCGGGGGAAGAGACCCAGTACTTC.

To note about this clone: One end of the junction varies from germline; a read error may be responsible. Other nucleotide sequences from this sample produce the same CDR3. The DNA for the CDR3 is TGTGCCACCAGCAGAGTCGGCGTGAACACCGGGGAACTGTTTTTT. This codes for CATSRVGVNTGELFF. The chain recombines TRBV15 with TRBJ2-2; D may be TRBD2 (5 bases). In germline, CDR1 is LNHNV, CDR2 YYDKDF (reference sequence). The CDR3 length is 15 residues.

By share, this clone ranks as medium-sized. The chain uses TRBV4-1 and TRBJ2-7; tentatively, D is TRBD1 or TRBD2 (5 bases each). The V gene's germline CDR1 is MGHRA and CDR2 YSYEKL. This CDR3 has 15 residues. The ends were cut back, 2 bases at V and 6 bases at J, with 17 bases in the middle. The CDR3 DNA reads as TGCGCCAGCAGCCAACACCGGGACCCCCCTCTCGAGCAGTACTTC. It encodes CASSQHRDPPLEQYF.

This clone was counted ten times or more. V is TRBV7-2 and J is TRBJ2-5, with D perhaps matching TRBD1 or TRBD2 (5 bases each). Germline CDR1 SGHTA, CDR2 FQGNSA. The V gene lost 1 base and the J gene lost 2 bases, with 11 bases spanning the gap. The CDR3 totals 15 residues. The DNA of the CDR3 is TGTGCCAGCAGCTTAGGAGGGGTTCTTCAAGAGACCCAGTACTTC. It specifies CASSLGGVLQETQYF. The full variable domain, completed using reference TRBV7-2 and TRBJ2-5, is GAGVSQSPSNKVTEKGKDVELRCDPISGHTALYWYRQSLGQGLEFLIYFQGNSAPDKSGLPSDRFSAERTGGSVSTLTIQRTQQEDSAVYLCASSLGGVLQETQYFGPGTRLLVL.

In this sample, this clone turned up many times. This sequence joins TRBV6-1 and TRBJ2-1, with a weak D call TRBD2 (6 bases). The germline gives CDR1 MNHNS, CDR2 SASEGT. V lost 4 bases to trimming and J lost 9 bases, with 13 bases between them. The CDR3 length is 13 residues. CDR3 region: CASSVGGIGEQFF. CDR3 in DNA: TGTGCCAGCAGTGTGGGCGGGATAGGTGAGCAGTTCTTC.

This clone was recorded at least ten times. The chain combines TRBV6-2 or TRBV6-3 with TRBJ2-3; tentatively, D is TRBD1 (5 bases). The CDR3 is made up of 16 amino acids. The germline gives CDR1 MNHEY, CDR2 SVGEGT. V was pared by 0 bases and J by 3 bases, with 13 bases between. The CDR3 DNA reads TGTGCCAGCAGTTACTCAAAGGGGCTTGGGACAGATACGCAGTATTTT. It codes for CASSYSKGLGTDTQYF.

The V and J genes are TRBV30 and TRBJ2-2; TRBD2 matches 11 bases. The V segment lost 1 base and the J segment 6 bases; nucleotides outside the gene matches: 4. The CDR3 is 15 amino acids. CDR1 and CDR2 (germline): GTSNPN, SVGIG (reference sequence). The CDR3 DNA is TGTGCCTGGAGTGGTGTAGCGGGAGGGCCCGGGGAGCTGTTTTTT. Translating it yields CAWSGVAGGPGELFF. Full variable domain (missing parts from reference TRBV30 and TRBJ2-2): SQTIHQWPATLVQPVGSPLSLECTVEGTSNPNLYWYRQAAGRGLQLLFYSVGIGQISSEVPQNLSASRPQDRQFILSSKKLLLSDSGFYLCAWSGVAGGPGELFFGEGSRLTVL.

This clone was found a few times. Being one base from a much bigger clone, this may be a read error. V usage is TRBV9 and J usage is TRBJ1-1, with D possibly TRBD1 on 5 matching bases. Germline-derived CDR1 and CDR2 are SGDLS and YYNGEE. This CDR3 has 15 amino acids. For the CDR3, the DNA is TGTGCCATCAGCGTAGATGGAGGGGACTACACTGAAGCTTTCTTT. The encoded protein is CAISVDGGDYTEAFF.

In this sample, this clone turned up many times. At one of its ends the junction is not consistent with the germline gene, which may arise from a read error. The chain carries TRBV11-2 and TRBJ2-1, with 11 bases identical to TRBD2. CDR3 size: 15 residues. In germline, CDR1 is SGHAT, CDR2 FQNNGV. The CDR3 sequence: CASSTPSGRYNGQFF. CDR3 bases: TGTGCCAGCAGCACGCCTAGCGGGAGGTACAATGGGCAGTTCTTC. The entire variable domain, with the rest obtained from reference TRBV11-2 and TRBJ2-1, is as follows: EAGVAQSPRYKIIEKRQSVAFWCNPISGHATLYWYQQILGQGPKLLIQFQNNGVVDDSQLPKDRFSAERLKGVDSTLKIQPAKLEDSAVYLCASSTPSGRYNGQFFGPGTRLTVL.

This clone was seen repeatedly, ten times or more. The chain joins TRBV6-1 to TRBJ2-7, with 13 bases that match TRBD2. CDR3 length equals 15 residues. Trimming removed 5 bases from V and 5 bases from J; junction bases left unmatched: 6. From germline, CDR1 is MNHNS and CDR2 SASEGT. CDR3 region: CASSPGTSGMNEQYF. The CDR3 bases are TGTGCCAGCAGTCCCGGGACTAGCGGGATGAACGAGCAGTACTTC.

This clone has a count of ten or more. The V call is TRBV6-4, the J call TRBJ2-1; D ambiguous. V was cut by 4 bases and J by 8 bases, with 18 bases left in between. This CDR3 has 15 amino acids. Germline CDR1 MRHNA, CDR2 SNTAGT. Here the CDR3 reads CASSGTASTSDEQFF. The CDR3 DNA sequence: TGTGCCAGCAGTGGCACCGCAAGCACCTCGGATGAGCAGTTCTTC.

Within the sample, this clone is medium-sized. The chain joins TRBV4-3 to TRBJ1-2; D remains unclear. This CDR3 comprises 15 residues. The V end was cut by 0 bases, the J end by 2 bases, with 10 bases between. In germline, CDR1 is LGHNA, CDR2 YSLEER. The CDR3 nucleotides read TGCGCCAGCAGCCAAGATCCCACACTAAACTATGGCTACACCTTC. It encodes CASSQDPTLNYGYTF.

This sequence joins TRBV18 and TRBJ1-6; D ambiguous. The CDR3 has 16 amino acids. Germline CDR1 KGHSH, CDR2 LQKENI. Between the trimmed V and J ends, which lost 2 bases and 6 bases, there was a span of 14 bases. The DNA of the CDR3 is TGTGCCAGCTCACCAGTACAGCAGCCTTGTAATTCACCCCTCCACTTT. Protein product: CASSPVQQPCNSPLHF.

For this clone: A junction boundary mismatches the germline segment, possibly from a read error. The V and J genes are TRBV9 and TRBJ2-7; 8 bases are a match to TRBD2. The CDR3 has 15 amino acids. CDR1 is SGDLS and CDR2 is YYNGEE in the germline V gene. CDR3 nucleotide sequence: TGTGTCAGCAGCGTAGGGTTAGCGGGAAGTTACGAGCAGTACTTC. This translates into CVSSVGLAGSYEQYF.

This clone was seen at least ten times. J is TRBJ2-7 and V is TRBV5-1, with D uncertain. The CDR3 extends over 13 amino acids. V dropped 0 bases and J dropped 4 bases, with 8 bases sitting between them. CDR1 and CDR2 (germline): SGHRS, YFSETQ. CDR3 loop: CASSLGRLYEQYF. For the CDR3, the DNA is TGCGCCAGCAGCTTGGGCAGGTTATACGAGCAGTACTTC.

The CDR3 DNA is TGTGCCAGCAGTTACTCGATGTTGCTAGCGGGATGGCCGCGGGATCAGTTCTTC. This encodes CASSYSMLLAGWPRDQFF. The V and J genes are TRBV6-2 or TRBV6-3 and TRBJ2-5; 9 positions agree with TRBD2. Matching the DNA end better, TRBJ2-1 makes the J call doubtful. In germline, CDR1 is MNHEY, CDR2 SVGEGT. The CDR3 loop spans 18 amino acids.

This chain uses TRBV5-1 with TRBJ2-1; D perhaps matches TRBD1 (5 bases). Germline values: CDR1 SGHRS, CDR2 YFSETQ. The V gene lost 4 bases and the J gene lost 4 bases, with 15 bases spanning the gap. The CDR3 covers 15 residues. This CDR3 is CASSPEVTAYNEQFF. DNA for the CDR3: TGCGCCAGCAGCCCGGAAGTGACAGCTTACAATGAGCAGTTCTTC.

This clone was observed at least ten times. The chain is built from TRBV11-2 and TRBJ2-7, with TRBD2 matching over 7 bases. The V gene's germline CDR1 is SGHAT and CDR2 FQNNGV. The CDR3 runs 14 residues. V shed 5 bases and J 2 bases; nucleotides not matched to a gene: 6. In nucleotides, the CDR3 is TGTGCCAGCAGCGGCAGACTAGCTGCCTACGAGCAGTACTTC. This translates into CASSGRLAAYEQYF.

This clone occurred many times. The genes are TRBV11-2 and TRBJ2-1; D gene ambiguous. The V end was cut by 6 bases, the J end by 12 bases, with 12 bases between. Germline values: CDR1 SGHAT, CDR2 FQNNGV. The CDR3 extends over 11 amino acids. The CDR3 region has the DNA TGTGCCAGCAGTTCCCTACGAGGGCAGTTCTTC. Its protein product is CASSSLRGQFF.

This clone was seen many times. V usage is TRBV5-4 and J usage is TRBJ2-7; D perhaps matches TRBD2 (5 bases). Germline V gene data show CDR1 as SGHNT and CDR2 as YYREEE (reference sequence). This CDR3 comprises 17 residues. Trimming removed 0 bases from V and 0 bases from J, with 16 bases in between. Written as DNA, the CDR3 is TGTGCCAGCAGCTTGGGCCCGGACTCGGTGAGCTCCTACGAGCAGTACTTC. Translated: CASSLGPDSVSSYEQYF. Full variable domain (outside the CDR3, taken from reference TRBV5-4 and TRBJ2-7): ETGVTQSPTHLIKTRGQQVTLRCSSQSGHNTVSWYQQALGQGPQFIFQYYREEENGRGNFPPRFSGLQFPNYSSELNVNALELDDSALYLCASSLGPDSVSSYEQYFGPGTRLTVT.

A remark on this clone: The germline gene is not matched at one end of the junction; a read error may be the cause. This sequence joins TRBV19 and TRBJ2-2; TRBD1 or TRBD2 may be the D gene (6 bases each). The CDR3 consists of 12 residues. Germline V CDR1 and CDR2: LNHDA, SQIVND (reference sequence). As DNA, the CDR3 is TGTGCCAGTAGTTGGGGGGCCGTGGAGCTGATTTTT. Translating it yields CASSWGAVELIF. The variable domain in full, completed from reference TRBV19 and TRBJ2-2, reads DGGITQSPKYLFRKEGQNVTLSCEQNLNHDAMYWYRQDPGQGLRLIYYSQIVNDFQKGDIAEGYSVSREKKESFPLTVTSAQKNPTAFYLCASSWGAVELIFGEGSRLTVL.

The chain is built from TRBV30 and TRBJ2-2; perhaps D is TRBD1 or TRBD2 (6 bases each). With 3 bases removed from V and 8 bases from J, the gap between germline ends came to 16 bases. This CDR3 spans 14 amino acids. Germline lookup yields CDR1 GTSNPN and CDR2 SVGIG (reference sequence). The CDR3 DNA follows: TGTGCCTGGAGCATGCGGGGACACGGTGGGGAGCTGTTTTTT. Amino acids: CAWSMRGHGGELFF. Using reference TRBV30 and TRBJ2-2 for the parts outside the CDR3, the full variable domain is SQTIHQWPATLVQPVGSPLSLECTVEGTSNPNLYWYRQAAGRGLQLLFYSVGIGQISSEVPQNLSASRPQDRQFILSSKKLLLSDSGFYLCAWSMRGHGGELFFGEGSRLTVL.